This T cell receptor (beta chain) derives from a study of identical twins. Whole-study findings and limits: Alpha sequences that were out-of-frame and twin-shared showed an excess of low generation probability. Whereas memory repertoires showed no such difference, abundant cord blood beta clonotypes carried fewer insertions. Zero-insertion analyses were open to partial confounding by invariant MAIT and iNKT cells.

No donor was unhealthy or non-Caucasian. MiXCR, applied by TCRdb to the 5' RACE reads, yields one record per CDR3 protein. The table lists roughly 240,000 distinct CDR3 sequences, about 7% of them singletons, with about 3.6% in the top ten. This clonotype was counted at least ten times. As yet, its antigen is unknown. V was clipped by 5 bases and J by 5 bases, with 12 bases between them. CDR1 and CDR2 (germline): SGHVS, FQNEAQ. CDR3 length: 13 amino acids. Another study also made use of these data, one on yellow fever vaccine responses in identical twins.

Input material: memory (CD45RO+) T cells sorted from blood. The receptor was derived from a young woman in good health. J is TRBJ1-1 and V is TRBV7-8; TRBD1 is a possible D gene (6 bases). The CDR3 protein is CASSLGGWTEAFF. CDR3 bases: TGTGCCAGCAGCCTAGGGGGGTGGACTGAAGCTTTCTTT.